Sequencing of this T cell receptor beta chain was carried out in a study of read filtering for tumor transcriptome and immune sequencing. Overall study: The cohort had around 18 men and more than 13 women aged about 47 to 80, mean about 72 years. Study-level results: Single-read clonotypes: about 81.9% of IR-seq clonotypes (around 3.5% of reads), around three quarters of RNA-seq clonotypes (around 48% of reads).

At the time of active disease, bone marrow was collected from every patient. From approximately 430 ng of RNA, a library with molecular barcoded alpha/delta and beta/gamma adaptors was made. TCRdb re-derived calls from the reads in MiXCR, one entry per CDR3 protein. This sample has about 24,000 distinct CDR3 sequences, with about 22% found just once. The CDR3 is 11 residues long. Trimming removed 7 bases from V and 2 bases from J, with 6 bases in between. The germline V gene has CDR1 MGHDK and CDR2 SYGVNS. This clonotype was found many times. Its antigen is undetermined. The rearrangement joins TRBV25-1 to TRBJ2-7, with unresolved D. This TCR was recovered from a donor at least 40 years old with multiple myeloma. Source material: a population of CD138-negative cells sorted from bone marrow. The chain's CDR3 is CASTRAYEQYF. CDR3 sequence (DNA): TGTGCCAGCACCCGGGCCTACGAGCAGTACTTC.